Described below is a single TCR beta chain sequence and its context. Its specificity is not known. As the CDR3 is not closed by the conserved phenylalanine or tryptophan, this likely results from a read error. This sample is part of a study of T cell repertoires in cytomegalovirus infection. Study summary: Public TCR beta signatures marked donors with CMV infection and the matching HLA.

TCRdb used MiXCR to reprocess the reads, holding one entry per CDR3 protein. The repertoire includes about 740,000 distinct CDR3 sequences, roughly a third of them detected once, and more than 2.5% sits in the top ten. Study-level findings and limits: Within the response measured ex vivo, HLA-C-restricted CMV-specific TCR beta clonotypes were dominant. Public TCR beta family frequency separated CMV-and-HLA carriers, including in an independent cohort.

This CDR3 region has 14 residues. With 6 bases removed from V and 8 bases from J, the gap between germline ends came to 17 bases. The receptor was derived from a human donor in good health (CMV status not recorded). Some clones in this sample may be carry-over from other donors' samples. The sequenced sample consisted of PBMCs. V is TRBV12-3 or TRBV12-4 and J is TRBJ2-1; D is unclear. The CDR3 coding sequence is TGTGCCAGCAGCCTCAGATCCGGCCCCGATGAGCAGTTCTGC. This encodes CASSLRSGPDEQFC.